Presented here are 10 T cell receptor beta chains from one specimen sequenced in a study of T cells after yellow fever vaccination. MiXCR, run by TCRdb on the 5' RACE reads, gives a single entry per CDR3 protein. The sample has about 340,000 distinct CDR3 sequences, more than 8.5% seen once. Sequences were derived from PBMCs, sampled on the day of the first yellow fever vaccination. The source is a man younger than 30 who received the YFV17D yellow fever vaccine.

The rearrangement joins TRBV5-4 to TRBJ2-1; a possible D gene is TRBD1 (6 bases). CDR3 length: 15 amino acids. Trimming removed 4 bases from V and 3 bases from J, with 14 bases in between. The germline CDR1 and CDR2 sequences are SGHNT and YYREEE (reference sequence). This chain's CDR3 is CASSRQDMGYNEQFF. In nucleotides, the CDR3 is TGTGCCAGCAGCAGACAGGACATGGGCTACAATGAGCAGTTCTTC.

The gene calls are TRBV14 and TRBJ1-1; no definite D call. Germline values: CDR1 SGHDN, CDR2 FVKESK. The CDR3 extends over 13 amino acids. Trimming removed 6 bases from V and 11 bases from J, with 19 bases in between. The CDR3 is CASSLQRSSDAFF. The DNA of the CDR3 is TGTGCCAGCAGTCTCCAAAGGTCCAGTGACGCTTTCTTT.

This clonotype has at least ten counts. This chain uses TRBV20-1 with TRBJ1-2; D is unresolved. CDR1 DFQATT and CDR2 SNEGSKA come from the germline V gene (reference sequence). CDR3 length: 15 amino acids. V lost 5 bases, J lost 2 bases, and 18 bases lay in between. CDR3 residues: CSARRMAGENYGYTF. CDR3 sequence (DNA): TGCAGTGCTCGTCGCATGGCAGGAGAGAACTATGGCTACACCTTC.

This sequence joins TRBV6-1 and TRBJ1-5, with 8 bases identical to TRBD1. Germline lookup yields CDR1 MNHNS and CDR2 SASEGT. The length of the CDR3 is 14 residues. Trimming at V came to 4 bases and at J to 5 bases, leaving 4 bases not matched to a gene. Here the CDR3 reads CASSGRQGYQPQHF. DNA of the CDR3: TGTGCCAGCAGTGGGAGACAGGGGTATCAGCCCCAGCATTTT.

This clonotype has only a few counts. This chain uses TRBV7-2 with TRBJ1-4; D call uncertain. The CDR3 covers 15 residues. Trimming left V 5 bases short and J 0 bases short, with 10 bases between. In germline, CDR1 is SGHTA, CDR2 FQGNSA. In DNA form, the CDR3 reads TGTGCCAGCAGCGGATACGGATCAACTAATGAAAAACTGTTTTTT. This encodes CASSGYGSTNEKLFF.

The V gene is TRBV14, the J gene TRBJ2-5; 12 bases match TRBD1. Germline V gene data show CDR1 as SGHDN and CDR2 as FVKESK. This CDR3 region has 17 residues. The V and J ends lost 0 bases and 4 bases, in that order; junction bases with no gene match: 6. CDR3 nucleotides: TGTGCCAGCAGCCAAGAGTGGGACAGGGGGCGGCGAGAGACCCAGTACTTC. It encodes CASSQEWDRGRRETQYF.

CDR3 region: CASSSTWDSNYGYTF. CDR3 nucleotide sequence: TGTGCCAGCAGCTCTACCTGGGACTCTAACTATGGCTACACCTTC. The chain has TRBV11-2 and TRBJ1-2; the D gene is possibly TRBD1 (5 bases). Germline CDR1 and CDR2: SGHAT and FQNNGV. The V gene lost 4 bases and the J gene lost 0 bases, with 12 bases spanning the gap. CDR3 length equals 15 residues.

This clonotype was seen ten or more times. The rearrangement joins TRBV5-5 to TRBJ2-2, with a possible D match to TRBD2 (5 bases). V lost 6 bases and J lost 2, with 11 bases in between. This CDR3 contains 14 residues. Germline V gene sequence: CDR1 SGHKS, CDR2 YYEKEE (reference sequence). CDR3 DNA sequence: TGTGCCAGCATGAGACTACCCAACACCGGGGAGCTGTTTTTT. It specifies CASMRLPNTGELFF.

This clonotype was counted only a few times. The chain uses TRBV5-4 and TRBJ2-7; either TRBD1 or TRBD2 may supply D (5 bases each). V was trimmed by 5 bases and J by 0 bases, leaving 12 bases between them. CDR1 and CDR2 from the germline V gene are SGHNT and YYREEE (reference sequence). This CDR3 has 14 residues. In nucleotides, the CDR3 is TGTGCCAGCAGGTCGGACGGGACCTCCTACGAGCAGTACGTC. It is translated as CASRSDGTSYEQYV.

CDR3 loop: CSVSPQGDGEAFF. The CDR3, as DNA: TGCAGCGTTTCCCCCCAGGGGGATGGAGAAGCTTTCTTT. The gene calls are TRBV29-1 and TRBJ1-1; 7 bases align to TRBD1. J gave up 8 bases and V 5 bases, and 11 bases lay outside the gene matches. The CDR3 consists of 13 residues. The V gene's germline CDR1 is SQVTM and CDR2 ANQGSEA.